The clone carrying this T cell receptor (beta chain) is a singleton in its sample. This sample was included in a study of blood T cell repertoires in COVID-19. Study summary: Specimens from acute and convalescent COVID-19 originated in the United States, Italy and Spain. In each case, the material was cDNA or gDNA derived from T cells, B-cell-depleted T cells, or PBMCs.

The CDR3 has 13 residues. Germline loops: CDR1 MGHRA, CDR2 YSYEKL. The V gene lost 3 bases and the J gene lost 3 bases, with 9 bases spanning the gap. As originally analysed: Reference gene primer amplification yielded estimated nucleated cell counts. The method was immunoSEQ multiplex PCR; TCRdb's version includes in-frame clones alone and lacks a portion of them. V and J calls and clone size are copied from that table; D and trimming were computed from the DNA. Here the sample spans about 93,000 clones, around 90% being singletons. This chain connects TRBV4-1 to TRBJ2-7; D might be TRBD1 (6 bases). This receptor was taken from a human donor with active COVID-19. The donor label of this sample is uncertain. The source material was peripheral blood. The CDR3 region is CASSQGQNYEQYF. CDR3 DNA sequence: TGCGCCAGCAGCCAGGGACAAAACTACGAGCAGTACTTC.